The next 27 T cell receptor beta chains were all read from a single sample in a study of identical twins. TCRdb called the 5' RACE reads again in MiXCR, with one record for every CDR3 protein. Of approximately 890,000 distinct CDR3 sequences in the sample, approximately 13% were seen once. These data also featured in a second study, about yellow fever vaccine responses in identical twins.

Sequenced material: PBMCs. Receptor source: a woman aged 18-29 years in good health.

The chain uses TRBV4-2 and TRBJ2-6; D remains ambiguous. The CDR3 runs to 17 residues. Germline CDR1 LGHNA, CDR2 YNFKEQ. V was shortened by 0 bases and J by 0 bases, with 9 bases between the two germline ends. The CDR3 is CASSQDLPRSGANVLTF. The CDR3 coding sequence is TGTGCCAGCAGCCAAGATCTCCCCCGCTCTGGGGCCAACGTCCTGACTTTC.

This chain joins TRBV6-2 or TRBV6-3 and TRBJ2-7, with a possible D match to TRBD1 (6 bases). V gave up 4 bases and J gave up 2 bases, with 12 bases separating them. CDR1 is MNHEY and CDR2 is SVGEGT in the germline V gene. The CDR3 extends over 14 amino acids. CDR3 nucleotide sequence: TGTGCCAGCAGTTTTCGACAGGCTGCCTACGAGCAGTACGTC. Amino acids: CASSFRQAAYEQYV.

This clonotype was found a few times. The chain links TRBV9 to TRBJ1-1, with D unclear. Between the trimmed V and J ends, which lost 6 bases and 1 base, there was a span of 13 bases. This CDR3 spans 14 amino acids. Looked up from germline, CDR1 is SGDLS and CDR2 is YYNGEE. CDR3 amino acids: CASKRPGQNTEAFF. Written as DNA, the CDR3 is TGTGCCAGCAAAAGACCGGGCCAGAACACTGAAGCTTTCTTT.

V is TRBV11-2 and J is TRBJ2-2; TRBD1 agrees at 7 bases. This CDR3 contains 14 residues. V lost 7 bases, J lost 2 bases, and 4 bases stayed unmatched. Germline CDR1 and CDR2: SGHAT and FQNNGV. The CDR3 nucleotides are TGTGCCAGCACCGGGACAGTTAACACCGGGGAGCTGTTTTTT. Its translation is CASTGTVNTGELFF.

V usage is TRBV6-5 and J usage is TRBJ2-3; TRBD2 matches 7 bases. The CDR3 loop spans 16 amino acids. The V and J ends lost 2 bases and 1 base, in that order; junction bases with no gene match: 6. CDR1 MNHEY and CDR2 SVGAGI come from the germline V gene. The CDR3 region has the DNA TGTGCCAGCAGTTACCCCGGGACTACACGCACAGATACGCAGTATTTT. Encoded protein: CASSYPGTTRTDTQYF.

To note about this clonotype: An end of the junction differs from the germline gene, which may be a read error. The CDR3 DNA is TGTGCCAGGAAATATCTGGGGCGATCCTCGGGTTTT. Protein sequence: CARKYLGRSSGF. The genes are TRBV6-4 and TRBJ2-3, with D possibly matching TRBD1 (5 bases). Germline lookup yields CDR1 MRHNA and CDR2 SNTAGT. The length of the CDR3 is 12 residues.

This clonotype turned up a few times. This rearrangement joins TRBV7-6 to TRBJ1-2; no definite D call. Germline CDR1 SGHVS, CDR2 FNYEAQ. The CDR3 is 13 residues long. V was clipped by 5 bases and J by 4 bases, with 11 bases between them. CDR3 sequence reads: CASSPASGYGYTF. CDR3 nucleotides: TGTGCCAGCAGCCCGGCCTCGGGCTATGGCTACACCTTC.

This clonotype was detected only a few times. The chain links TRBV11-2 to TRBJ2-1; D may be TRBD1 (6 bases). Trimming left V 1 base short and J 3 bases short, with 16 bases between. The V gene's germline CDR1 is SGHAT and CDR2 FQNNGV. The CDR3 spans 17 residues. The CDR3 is CASSLGNRDIGYNEQFF. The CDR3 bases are TGTGCCAGCAGCTTAGGGAACAGGGATATCGGCTACAATGAGCAGTTCTTC.

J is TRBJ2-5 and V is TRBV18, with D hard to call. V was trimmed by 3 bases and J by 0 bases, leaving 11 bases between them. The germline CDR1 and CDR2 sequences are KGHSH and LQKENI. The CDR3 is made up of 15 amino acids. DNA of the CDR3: TGTGCCAGCTCACCCTCAGGACCCTACCAAGAGACCCAGTACTTC. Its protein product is CASSPSGPYQETQYF.

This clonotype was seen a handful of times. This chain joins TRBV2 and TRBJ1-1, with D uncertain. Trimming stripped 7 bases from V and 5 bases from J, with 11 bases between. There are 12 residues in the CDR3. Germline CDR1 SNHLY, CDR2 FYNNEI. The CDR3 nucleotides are TGTGCCAGCACTGAGTTGAGGACTGAAGCTTTCTTT. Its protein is CASTELRTEAFF.

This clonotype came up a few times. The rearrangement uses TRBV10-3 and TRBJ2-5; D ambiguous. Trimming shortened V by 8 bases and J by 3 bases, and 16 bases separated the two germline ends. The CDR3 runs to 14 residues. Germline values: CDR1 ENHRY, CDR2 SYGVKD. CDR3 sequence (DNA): TGTGCCATCCGGGCCACGAGCGTCAAAGAGACCCAGTACTTC. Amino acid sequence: CAIRATSVKETQYF.

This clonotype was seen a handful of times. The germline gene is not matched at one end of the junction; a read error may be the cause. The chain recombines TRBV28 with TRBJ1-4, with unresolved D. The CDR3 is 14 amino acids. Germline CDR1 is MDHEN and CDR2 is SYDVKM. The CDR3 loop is CASEDHATNEKLFF. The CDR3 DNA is TGCGCCAGCGAAGACCATGCAACTAATGAAAAACTGTTTTTT.

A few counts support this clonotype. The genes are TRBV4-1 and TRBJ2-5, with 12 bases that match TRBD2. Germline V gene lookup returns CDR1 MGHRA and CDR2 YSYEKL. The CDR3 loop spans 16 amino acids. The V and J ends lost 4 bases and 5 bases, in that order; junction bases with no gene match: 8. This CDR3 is CASSPRTSGARETQYF. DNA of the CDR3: TGCGCCAGCAGCCCTCGGACTAGCGGGGCTCGGGAGACCCAGTACTTC.

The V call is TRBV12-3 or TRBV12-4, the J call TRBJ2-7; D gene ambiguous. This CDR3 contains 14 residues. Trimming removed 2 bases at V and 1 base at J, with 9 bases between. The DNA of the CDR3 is TGTGCCAGCAGTTTAAGTCAGGTATCCTACGAGCAGTACTTC. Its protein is CASSLSQVSYEQYF.

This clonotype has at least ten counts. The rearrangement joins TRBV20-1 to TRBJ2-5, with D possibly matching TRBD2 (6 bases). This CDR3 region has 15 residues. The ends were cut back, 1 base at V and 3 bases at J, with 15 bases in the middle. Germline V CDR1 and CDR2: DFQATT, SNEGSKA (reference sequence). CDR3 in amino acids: CSARGHGGVKETQYF. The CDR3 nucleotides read TGCAGTGCTAGAGGGCACGGGGGAGTAAAAGAGACCCAGTACTTC.

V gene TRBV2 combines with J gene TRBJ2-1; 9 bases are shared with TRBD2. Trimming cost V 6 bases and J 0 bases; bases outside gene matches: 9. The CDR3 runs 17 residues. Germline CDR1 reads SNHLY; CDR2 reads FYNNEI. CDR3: CASRGSGGLSSYNEQFF. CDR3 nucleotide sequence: TGTGCCAGCAGGGGTAGCGGGGGATTAAGCTCCTACAATGAGCAGTTCTTC.

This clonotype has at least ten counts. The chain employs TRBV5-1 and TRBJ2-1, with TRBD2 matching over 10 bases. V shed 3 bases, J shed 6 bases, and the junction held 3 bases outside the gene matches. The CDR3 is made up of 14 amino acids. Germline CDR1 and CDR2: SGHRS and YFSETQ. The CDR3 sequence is CASSSGLAINEQFF. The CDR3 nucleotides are TGCGCCAGCAGCTCGGGACTAGCGATCAATGAGCAGTTCTTC.

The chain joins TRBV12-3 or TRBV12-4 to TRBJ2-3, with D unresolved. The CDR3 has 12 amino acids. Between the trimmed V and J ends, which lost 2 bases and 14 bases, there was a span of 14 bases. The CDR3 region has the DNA TGTGCCAGCAGTTTATTTTGGGATAGTCTGTATTTT. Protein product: CASSLFWDSLYF.

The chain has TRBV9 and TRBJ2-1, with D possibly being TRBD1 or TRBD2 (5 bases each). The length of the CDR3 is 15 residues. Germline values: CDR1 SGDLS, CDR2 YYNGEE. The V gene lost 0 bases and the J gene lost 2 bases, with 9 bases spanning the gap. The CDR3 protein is CASSVEGSPYNEQFF. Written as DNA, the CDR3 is TGTGCCAGCAGCGTAGAGGGGAGCCCCTACAATGAGCAGTTCTTC.

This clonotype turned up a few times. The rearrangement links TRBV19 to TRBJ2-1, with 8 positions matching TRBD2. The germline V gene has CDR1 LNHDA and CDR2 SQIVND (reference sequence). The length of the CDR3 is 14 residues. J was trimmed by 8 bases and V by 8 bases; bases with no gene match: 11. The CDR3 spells CASSVGLASDEQFF. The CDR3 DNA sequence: TGTGCCAGTTCTGTTGGACTAGCATCCGATGAGCAGTTCTTC.

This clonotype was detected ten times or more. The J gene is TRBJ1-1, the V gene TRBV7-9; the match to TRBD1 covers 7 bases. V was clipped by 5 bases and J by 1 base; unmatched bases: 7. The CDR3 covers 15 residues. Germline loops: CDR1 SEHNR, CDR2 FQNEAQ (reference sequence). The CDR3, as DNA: TGTGCCAGCAGCGTCCTACAGGGGTCGAACACTGAAGCTTTCTTT. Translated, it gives CASSVLQGSNTEAFF.

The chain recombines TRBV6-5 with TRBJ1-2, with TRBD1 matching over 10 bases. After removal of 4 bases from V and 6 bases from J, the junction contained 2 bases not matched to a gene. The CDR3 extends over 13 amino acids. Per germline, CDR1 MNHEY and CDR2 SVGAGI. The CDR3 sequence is CASSSGTGDGYTF. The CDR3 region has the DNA TGTGCCAGCAGTTCCGGGACAGGGGATGGCTACACCTTC.

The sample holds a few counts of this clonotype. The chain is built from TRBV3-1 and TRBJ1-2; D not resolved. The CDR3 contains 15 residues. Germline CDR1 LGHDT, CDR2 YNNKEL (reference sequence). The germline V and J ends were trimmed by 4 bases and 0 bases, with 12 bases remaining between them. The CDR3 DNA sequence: TGTGCCAGCAGCCGGGGTCACCCTGCTAACTATGGCTACACCTTC. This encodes CASSRGHPANYGYTF.

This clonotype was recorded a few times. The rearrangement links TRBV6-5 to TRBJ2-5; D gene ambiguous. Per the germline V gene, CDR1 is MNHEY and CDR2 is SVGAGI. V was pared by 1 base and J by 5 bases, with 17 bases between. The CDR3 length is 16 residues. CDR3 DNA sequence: TGTGCCAGCAGTTACTTCGGGTTTACAAGTTGGGAGACCCAGTACTTC. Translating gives CASSYFGFTSWETQYF.

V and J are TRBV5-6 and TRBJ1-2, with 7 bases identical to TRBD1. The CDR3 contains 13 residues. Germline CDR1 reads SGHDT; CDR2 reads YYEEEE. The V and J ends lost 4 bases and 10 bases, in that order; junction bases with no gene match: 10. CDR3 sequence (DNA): TGTGCCAGCAGCATCTTCAAGGGACAGTACTACACCTTC. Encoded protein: CASSIFKGQYYTF.

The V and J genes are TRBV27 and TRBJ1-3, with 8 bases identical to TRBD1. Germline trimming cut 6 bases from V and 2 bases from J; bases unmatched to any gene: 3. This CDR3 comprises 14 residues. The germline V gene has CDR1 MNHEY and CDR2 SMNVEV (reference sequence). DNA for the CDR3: TGTGCCAGCAGCCGCAGGGGGCCTGGAAACACCATATATTTT. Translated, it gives CASSRRGPGNTIYF.

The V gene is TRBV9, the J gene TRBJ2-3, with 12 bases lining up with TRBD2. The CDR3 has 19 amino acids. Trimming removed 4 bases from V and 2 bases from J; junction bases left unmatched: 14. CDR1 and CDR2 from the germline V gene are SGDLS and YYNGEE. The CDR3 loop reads CASSSGLAGVQGYTDTQYF. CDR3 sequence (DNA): TGTGCCAGCAGCTCGGGACTAGCGGGCGTCCAGGGCTACACAGATACGCAGTATTTT.